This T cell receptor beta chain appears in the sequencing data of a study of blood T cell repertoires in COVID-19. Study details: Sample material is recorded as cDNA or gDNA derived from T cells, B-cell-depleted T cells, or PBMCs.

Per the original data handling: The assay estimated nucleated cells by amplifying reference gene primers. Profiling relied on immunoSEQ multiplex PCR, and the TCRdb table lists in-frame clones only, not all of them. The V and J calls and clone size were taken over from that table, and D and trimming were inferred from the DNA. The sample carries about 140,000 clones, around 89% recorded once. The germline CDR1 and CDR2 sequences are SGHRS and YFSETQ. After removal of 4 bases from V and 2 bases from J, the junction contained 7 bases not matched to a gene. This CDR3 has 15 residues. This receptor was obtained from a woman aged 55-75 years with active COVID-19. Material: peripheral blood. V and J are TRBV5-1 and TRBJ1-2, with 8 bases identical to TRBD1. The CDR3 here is CASSPDRGMNYGYTF. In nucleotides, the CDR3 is TGCGCCAGCAGCCCAGACAGGGGCATGAACTATGGCTACACCTTC.